Below, 26 T cell receptor beta chains from the same sample are listed, as sequenced in a study of chemoradiotherapy in HPV16-positive cancers (dated by TCRdb to 2021 to 2024). The receptor library was made with the immunoSEQ multiplex PCR assay. TCRdb carries this immuneACCESS record with in-frame sequences only. Its versions omit some clonotypes, under half of them owing to an unresolved V gene in the studies checked, with the rest unexplained. The sample has several thousand clones on record, about 88% of them singletons. The top ten clonotypes cover roughly 4% of the sample. Sampling was conducted from a patient who underwent chemoradiotherapy. The receptors originated from a human donor with HPV-associated anogenital cancer.

V gene TRBV27 combines with J gene TRBJ1-2; D is ambiguous. Trimming removed 4 bases from V and 8 bases from J, with 8 bases in between. The germline gives CDR1 MNHEY, CDR2 SMNVEV (reference sequence). The CDR3 extends over 11 amino acids. CDR3 sequence reads: CASSSGRGYTF. CDR3 bases: TGTGCCAGCAGTTCCGGTCGCGGCTACACCTTC.

The J gene is TRBJ2-7, the V gene TRBV18; D possibly uses TRBD1 or TRBD2 (5 bases each). The CDR3 has 13 amino acids. The germline CDR1 and CDR2 sequences are KGHSH and LQKENI. V gave up 10 bases and J gave up 7 bases, with 20 bases separating them. The CDR3 DNA is TGTGCCACTGGGAGTGGGGCTAGGCCTGAGCAGTACTTC. Residues: CATGSGARPEQYF. Combining the CDR3 with reference TRBV18 and TRBJ2-7 gives the whole variable domain NAGVMQNPRHLVRRRGQEARLRCSPMKGHSHVYWYRQLPEEGLKFMVYLQKENIIDESGMPKERFSAEFPKEGPSILRIQQVVRGDSAAYFCATGSGARPEQYFGPGTRLTVT.

This chain connects TRBV19 to TRBJ2-5, with 8 bases matching TRBD1. Trimming at V came to 3 bases and at J to 5 bases, leaving 8 bases not matched to a gene. Per germline, CDR1 LNHDA and CDR2 SQIVND (reference sequence). The CDR3 extends over 15 amino acids. CDR3 sequence reads: CASSISQGARETQYF. The DNA for the CDR3 is TGTGCCAGTAGTATTAGCCAGGGGGCTAGGGAGACCCAGTACTTC.

This sequence joins TRBV6-1 and TRBJ1-2; maybe TRBD1 (6 bases). This CDR3 has 12 amino acids. The V end was cut by 6 bases, the J end by 3 bases, with 8 bases between. Germline V gene data show CDR1 as MNHNS and CDR2 as SASEGT. CDR3 loop: CASSGQHYGYTF. The CDR3 DNA reads as TGTGCCAGCAGCGGACAGCACTATGGCTACACCTTC.

This rearrangement joins TRBV25-1 to TRBJ1-6; no reliable D call. V lost 3 bases, J lost 9 bases, and 18 bases lay in between. CDR3 length: 16 residues. Germline V gene sequence: CDR1 MGHDK, CDR2 SYGVNS. CDR3 protein: CASSDPREGYRSPLHF. Here the CDR3 DNA reads TGTGCCAGCAGTGACCCCCGGGAAGGGTATCGTTCACCCCTCCACTTT.

This clone was observed once. CDR3 region: CASRLAGDGAKNIQYF. CDR3 DNA: TGCGCCAGCAGGCTAGCGGGAGATGGAGCCAAAAACATTCAGTACTTC. The genes are TRBV10-2 and TRBJ2-4; 10 nucleotides align to TRBD2. The germline V gene encodes CDR1 WSHSY and CDR2 SAAADI. The CDR3 runs to 16 residues. J was trimmed by 0 bases and V by 6 bases; bases with no gene match: 5.

The V and J genes are TRBV6-5 and TRBJ1-4; TRBD1 might be the D (5 bases). The germline V gene encodes CDR1 MNHEY and CDR2 SVGAGI. Between the trimmed V and J ends, which lost 7 bases and 2 bases, there was a span of 11 bases. The CDR3 covers 14 residues. The CDR3 spells CASKRGTTNEKLFF. CDR3 sequence (DNA): TGTGCCAGCAAGCGGGGGACGACTAATGAAAAACTGTTTTTT.

The chain links TRBV19 to TRBJ2-1, with no clear D. V was trimmed by 3 bases and J by 11 bases, leaving 8 bases between them. Germline V gene data show CDR1 as LNHDA and CDR2 as SQIVND (reference sequence). The CDR3 has 11 residues. DNA for the CDR3: TGTGCCAGTAGTATGAGTCAGAAGCAGTTCTTC. Residues: CASSMSQKQFF.

This chain joins TRBV14 and TRBJ1-1; D is undetermined. This CDR3 has 11 residues. V was cut by 2 bases and J by 6 bases, with 4 bases left in between. Looked up from germline, CDR1 is SGHDN and CDR2 is FVKESK. The CDR3 reads CASSQFSEAFF. DNA of the CDR3: TGTGCCAGCAGCCAATTCTCTGAAGCTTTCTTT.

This chain uses TRBV29-1 with TRBJ1-2, with a possible D match to TRBD1 (5 bases). Trimming stripped 5 bases from V and 7 bases from J, with 14 bases between. The CDR3 is 12 residues long. In germline, CDR1 is SQVTM, CDR2 ANQGSEA. The CDR3 region has the DNA TGCAGCGTTAAAGGGGTACCGGGTGGCTACACCTTC. This codes for CSVKGVPGGYTF. Looking up the rest from reference TRBV29-1 and TRBJ1-2 gives the full variable domain: SAVISQKPSRDICQRGTSLTIQCQVDSQVTMMFWYRQQPGQSLTLIATANQGSEATYESGFVIDKFPISRPNLTFSTLTVSNMSPEDSSIYLCSVKGVPGGYTFGSGTRLTVV.

The chain recombines TRBV5-4 with TRBJ1-2; 7 nucleotides agree with TRBD1. There are 14 residues in the CDR3. Trimming took 6 bases from V and 1 from J; bases not matched to a gene: 6. Germline V gives CDR1 SGHNT, CDR2 YYREEE (reference sequence). Written as DNA, the CDR3 is TGTGCCAGCAACCTGGGACAGAATAACTATGGCTACACCTTC. Protein sequence: CASNLGQNNYGYTF.

CDR3 in amino acids: CATSRDRLHSNTGELFF. The DNA of the CDR3 is TGTGCCACCAGCAGAGATCGGCTCCATTCGAACACCGGGGAGCTGTTTTTT. The chain recombines TRBV15 with TRBJ2-2; no definite D call. The ends were cut back, 0 bases at V and 0 bases at J, with 11 bases in the middle. Germline CDR1 and CDR2: LNHNV and YYDKDF (reference sequence). The CDR3 covers 17 residues.

This sequence joins TRBV10-2 and TRBJ2-2; D ambiguous. Per the germline V gene, CDR1 is WSHSY and CDR2 is SAAADI. The CDR3 length is 12 residues. Trimming shortened V by 10 bases and J by 3 bases, and 9 bases separated the two germline ends. The CDR3 loop is CATLDYTGELFF. CDR3 DNA sequence: TGCGCCACGCTCGACTACACCGGGGAGCTGTTTTTT.

The chain has TRBV19 and TRBJ1-2, with a possible D match to TRBD1 (5 bases). CDR1 and CDR2 from the germline V gene are LNHDA and SQIVND (reference sequence). The ends were cut back, 1 base at V and 0 bases at J, with 15 bases in the middle. This CDR3 is 17 amino acids long. The CDR3 loop reads CASSIGTFHRPNYGYTF. The CDR3 coding sequence is TGTGCCAGTAGTATAGGGACATTCCACCGACCTAACTATGGCTACACCTTC. The variable domain in full, completed from reference TRBV19 and TRBJ1-2, reads DGGITQSPKYLFRKEGQNVTLSCEQNLNHDAMYWYRQDPGQGLRLIYYSQIVNDFQKGDIAEGYSVSREKKESFPLTVTSAQKNPTAFYLCASSIGTFHRPNYGYTFGSGTRLTVV.

The chain employs TRBV5-6 and TRBJ2-3, with unresolved D. This CDR3 has 14 amino acids. The germline V gene has CDR1 SGHDT and CDR2 YYEEEE. V lost 6 bases, J lost 3 bases, and 14 bases lay in between. For the CDR3, the DNA is TGTGCCAGCACACCGGGCCCAGGAACAGATACGCAGTATTTT. Its translation: CASTPGPGTDTQYF.

The gene calls are TRBV19 and TRBJ1-5; weak D call: TRBD1 (6 bases). Germline V gene lookup returns CDR1 LNHDA and CDR2 SQIVND (reference sequence). The CDR3 is made up of 14 amino acids. Trimming shortened V by 2 bases and J by 5 bases, and 10 bases separated the two germline ends. The CDR3 DNA sequence: TGTGCCAGTAGTATACAGGGGCCCCATCAGCCCCAGCATTTT. It codes for CASSIQGPHQPQHF.

The chain carries TRBV4-2 and TRBJ1-2; TRBD1 might be the D (6 bases). Germline CDR1 and CDR2: LGHNA and YNFKEQ. V shed 0 bases and J shed 7 bases, with 9 bases lying between them. The CDR3 consists of 13 residues. The CDR3: CASSQDPRGGYTF. CDR3 DNA sequence: TGTGCCAGCAGCCAAGATCCCAGGGGTGGCTACACCTTC.

V is TRBV6-1 and J is TRBJ1-2, with D perhaps matching TRBD1 (6 bases). Germline loops: CDR1 MNHNS, CDR2 SASEGT. This CDR3 region has 12 residues. Deletions cut 6 bases from V and 4 bases from J, with 9 bases between. In DNA form, the CDR3 reads TGTGCCAGCAGAGGGGGGGGCTATGGCTACACCTTC. It codes for CASRGGGYGYTF.

The chain has TRBV4-2 and TRBJ1-6, with D possibly TRBD1 on 6 matching bases. Looked up from germline, CDR1 is LGHNA and CDR2 is YNFKEQ. V was clipped by 0 bases and J by 5 bases, with 11 bases between them. This CDR3 region has 16 residues. DNA of the CDR3: TGTGCCAGCAGCCAAGACCCCCAGGGGAATAATTCACCCCTCCACTTT. Amino acid sequence: CASSQDPQGNNSPLHF.

V gene TRBV6-1 combines with J gene TRBJ2-1; 8 positions match TRBD2. V shed 5 bases and J 7 bases; nucleotides not matched to a gene: 10. In germline, CDR1 is MNHNS, CDR2 SASEGT. The CDR3 extends over 15 amino acids. The CDR3 loop is CASSLLPGGYNEQFF. The CDR3 region has the DNA TGTGCCAGCAGTCTTCTTCCGGGGGGGTATAATGAGCAGTTCTTC.

This sequence joins TRBV11-3 and TRBJ2-3, with D possibly matching TRBD2 (5 bases). Germline CDR1 reads SGHNT; CDR2 reads YENEEA. CDR3 size: 12 residues. The V and J ends lost 6 bases and 6 bases respectively, with 10 bases between them. CDR3 region: CASRSLADTQYF. CDR3 in DNA: TGTGCCAGCAGGAGTCTAGCCGATACGCAGTATTTT. The whole variable domain, filled in from reference TRBV11-3 and TRBJ2-3, reads EAGVVQSPRYKIIEKKQPVAFWCNPISGHNTLYWYLQNLGQGPELLIRYENEEAVDDSQLPKDRFSAERLKGVDSTLKIQPAELGDSAVYLCASRSLADTQYFGPGTRLTVL.

This CDR3 is CASSPSGVRNTEAFF. CDR3 coding DNA: TGTGCCAGCTCACCATCAGGGGTTAGGAACACTGAAGCTTTCTTT. The V call is TRBV18, the J call TRBJ1-1; perhaps TRBD1 as D (6 bases). V was shortened by 2 bases and J by 1 base, with 11 bases between the two germline ends. The germline gives CDR1 KGHSH, CDR2 LQKENI. The CDR3 spans 15 residues.

V is TRBV4-1 and J is TRBJ1-5; D unresolved. V was clipped by 0 bases and J by 5 bases, with 8 bases between them. The CDR3 extends over 14 amino acids. Germline CDR1 and CDR2: MGHRA and YSYEKL. CDR3 in amino acids: CASSQDDGYQPQHF. CDR3 DNA sequence: TGCGCCAGCAGCCAAGATGACGGGTATCAGCCCCAGCATTTT.

The chain combines TRBV7-2 with TRBJ2-5; D not certain. The V gene lost 6 bases and the J gene lost 0 bases, with 14 bases spanning the gap. CDR1 SGHTA and CDR2 FQGNSA come from the germline V gene. The CDR3 is made up of 15 amino acids. In DNA form, the CDR3 reads TGTGCCAGCAGTGTAATAAGCTATTACCAAGAGACCCAGTACTTC. Translating it yields CASSVISYYQETQYF.

The gene calls are TRBV5-1 and TRBJ2-1; 15 nucleotides align to TRBD2. Unmatched junction bases numbered 9, after V lost 4 bases and J lost 7 bases. CDR3 length: 17 amino acids. Germline lookup yields CDR1 SGHRS and CDR2 YFSETQ. CDR3 in DNA: TGCGCCAGCAGCCACGGACTAGCGGGAGGGCCATCAAATGAGCAGTTCTTC. It is translated as CASSHGLAGGPSNEQFF.

The chain couples TRBV30 to TRBJ1-1, with TRBD1 as a possible D gene (5 bases). Trimming took 0 bases from V and 1 from J, leaving 6 bases between them. Germline-derived CDR1 and CDR2 are GTSNPN and SVGIG (reference sequence). The CDR3 runs 13 residues. CDR3 amino acids: CAWSVQANTEAFF. The CDR3, as DNA: TGTGCCTGGAGTGTACAGGCGAACACTGAAGCTTTCTTT.